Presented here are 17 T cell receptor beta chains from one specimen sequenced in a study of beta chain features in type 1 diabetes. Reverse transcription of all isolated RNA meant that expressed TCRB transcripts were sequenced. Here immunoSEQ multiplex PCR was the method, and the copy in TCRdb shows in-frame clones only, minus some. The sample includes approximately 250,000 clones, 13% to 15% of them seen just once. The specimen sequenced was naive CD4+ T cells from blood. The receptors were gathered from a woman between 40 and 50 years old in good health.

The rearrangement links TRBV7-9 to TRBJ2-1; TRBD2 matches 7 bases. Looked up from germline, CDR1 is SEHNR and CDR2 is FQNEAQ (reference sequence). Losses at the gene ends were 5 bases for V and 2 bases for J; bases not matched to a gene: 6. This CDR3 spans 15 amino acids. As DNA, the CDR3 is TGTGCCAGCAGCGAACGACTAGCACCCTACAATGAGCAGTTCTTC. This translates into CASSERLAPYNEQFF. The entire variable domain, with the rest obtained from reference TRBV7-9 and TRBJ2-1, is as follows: DTGVSQNPRHKITKRGQNVTFRCDPISEHNRLYWYRQTLGQGPEFLTYFQNEAQLEKSRLLSDRFSAERPKGSFSTLEIQRTEQGDSAMYLCASSERLAPYNEQFFGPGTRLTVL.

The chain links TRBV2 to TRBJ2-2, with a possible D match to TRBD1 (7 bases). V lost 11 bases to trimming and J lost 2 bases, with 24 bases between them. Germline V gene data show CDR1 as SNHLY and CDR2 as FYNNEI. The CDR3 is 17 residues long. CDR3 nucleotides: TGTGCCGCGGTTCGGGGGACAGTCGGGCCCAACACCGGGGAGCTGTTTTTT. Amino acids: CAAVRGTVGPNTGELFF.

CDR3 sequence (DNA): TGTGCCAGCAGTTCTCCGGGACTCAGACGCACAGATACGCAGTATTTT. It encodes CASSSPGLRRTDTQYF. The V call is TRBV27, the J call TRBJ2-3; perhaps TRBD2 as D (6 bases). Between the trimmed V and J ends, which lost 4 bases and 1 base, there was a span of 15 bases. Germline assignment: CDR1 MNHEY and CDR2 SMNVEV (reference sequence). The CDR3 spans 16 residues.

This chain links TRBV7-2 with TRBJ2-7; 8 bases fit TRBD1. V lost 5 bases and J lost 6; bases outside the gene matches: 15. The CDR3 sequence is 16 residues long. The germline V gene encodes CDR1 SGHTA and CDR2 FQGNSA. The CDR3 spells CASSHRSGTGGGEQYF. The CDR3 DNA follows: TGTGCCAGCAGCCACCGTAGTGGGACAGGCGGCGGCGAGCAGTACTTC.

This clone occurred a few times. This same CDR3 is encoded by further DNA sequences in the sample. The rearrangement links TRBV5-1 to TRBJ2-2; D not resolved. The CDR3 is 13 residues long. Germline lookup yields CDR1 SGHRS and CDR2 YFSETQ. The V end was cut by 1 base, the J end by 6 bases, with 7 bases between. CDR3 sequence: CASSLLGPGELFF. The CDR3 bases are TGCGCCAGCAGCTTGTTGGGCCCCGGGGAGCTGTTTTTT. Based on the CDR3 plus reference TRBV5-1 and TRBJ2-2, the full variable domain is KAGVTQTPRYLIKTRGQQVTLSCSPISGHRSVSWYQQTPGQGLQFLFEYFSETQRNKGNFPGRFSGRQFSNSRSEMNVSTLELGDSALYLCASSLLGPGELFFGEGSRLTVL.

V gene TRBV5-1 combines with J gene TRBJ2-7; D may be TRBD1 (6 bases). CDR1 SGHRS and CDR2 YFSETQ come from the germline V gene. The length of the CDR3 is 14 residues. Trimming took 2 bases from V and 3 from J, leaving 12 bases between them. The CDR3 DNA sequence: TGCGCCAGCAGCTTACAGGGATCGGACTACGAGCAGTACTTC. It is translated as CASSLQGSDYEQYF. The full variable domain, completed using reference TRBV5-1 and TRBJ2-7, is KAGVTQTPRYLIKTRGQQVTLSCSPISGHRSVSWYQQTPGQGLQFLFEYFSETQRNKGNFPGRFSGRQFSNSRSEMNVSTLELGDSALYLCASSLQGSDYEQYFGPGTRLTVT.

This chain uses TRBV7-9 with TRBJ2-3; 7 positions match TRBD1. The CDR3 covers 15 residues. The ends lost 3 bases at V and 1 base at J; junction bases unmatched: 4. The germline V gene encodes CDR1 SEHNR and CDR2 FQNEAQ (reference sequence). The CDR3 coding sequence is TGTGCCAGCAGCTTCCCCCAGGGGGGCACAGATACGCAGTATTTT. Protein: CASSFPQGGTDTQYF.

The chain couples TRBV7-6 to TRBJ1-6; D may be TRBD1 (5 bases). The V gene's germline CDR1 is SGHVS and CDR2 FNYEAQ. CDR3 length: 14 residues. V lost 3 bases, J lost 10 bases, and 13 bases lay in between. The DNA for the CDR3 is TGTGCCAGCAGCTTGAGGCAGGGTGACTCACCCCTCCACTTT. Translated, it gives CASSLRQGDSPLHF.

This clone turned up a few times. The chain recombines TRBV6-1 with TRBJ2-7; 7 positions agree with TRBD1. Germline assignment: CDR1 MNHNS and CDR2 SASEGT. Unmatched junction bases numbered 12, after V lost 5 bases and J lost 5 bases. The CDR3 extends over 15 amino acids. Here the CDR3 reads CASSLGNRGLDEQYF. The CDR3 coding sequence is TGTGCCAGCAGTTTAGGAAACAGGGGTTTGGACGAGCAGTACTTC.

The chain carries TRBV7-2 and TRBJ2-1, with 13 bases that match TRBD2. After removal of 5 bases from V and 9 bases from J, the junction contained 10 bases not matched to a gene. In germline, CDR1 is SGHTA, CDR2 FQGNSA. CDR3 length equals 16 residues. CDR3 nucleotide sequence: TGTGCCAGCAGCAAAGATCCGGGACTAGCGGGGCTTGAGCAGTTCTTC. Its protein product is CASSKDPGLAGLEQFF.

The CDR3 DNA is TGCGCCAGCAGCCAAGATCACGCGACCATTTACGGGGCCTACGAGCAGTACTTC. As protein: CASSQDHATIYGAYEQYF. The chain joins TRBV4-3 to TRBJ2-7, with D tentatively TRBD2 (5 bases). Germline-derived CDR1 and CDR2 are LGHNA and YSLEER. The CDR3 has 18 amino acids. V gave up 0 bases and J gave up 2 bases, with 20 bases separating them.

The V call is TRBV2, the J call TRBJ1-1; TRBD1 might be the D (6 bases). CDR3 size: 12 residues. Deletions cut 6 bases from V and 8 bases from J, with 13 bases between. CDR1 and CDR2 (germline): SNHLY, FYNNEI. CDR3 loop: CASSVTGTEAFF. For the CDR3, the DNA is TGTGCCAGCAGCGTGACCGGGACAGAAGCTTTCTTT.

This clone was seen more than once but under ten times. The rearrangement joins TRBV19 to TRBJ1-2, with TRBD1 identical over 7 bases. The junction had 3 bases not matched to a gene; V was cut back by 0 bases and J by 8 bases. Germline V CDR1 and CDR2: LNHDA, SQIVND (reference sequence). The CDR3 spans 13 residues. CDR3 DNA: TGTGCCAGTAGTATAGAAGGGGGCGGCGGCTACACCTTC. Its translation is CASSIEGGGGYTF.

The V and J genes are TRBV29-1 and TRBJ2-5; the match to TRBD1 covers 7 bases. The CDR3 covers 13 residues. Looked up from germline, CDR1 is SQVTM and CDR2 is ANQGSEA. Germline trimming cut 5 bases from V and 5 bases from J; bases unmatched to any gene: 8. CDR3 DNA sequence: TGCAGCGTTAACAGACAGGGTTACGAGACCCAGTACTTC. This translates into CSVNRQGYETQYF.

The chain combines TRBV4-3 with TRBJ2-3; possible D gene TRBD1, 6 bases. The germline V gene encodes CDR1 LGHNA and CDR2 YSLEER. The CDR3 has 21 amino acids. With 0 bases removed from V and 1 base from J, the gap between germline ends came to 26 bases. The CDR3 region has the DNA TGCGCCAGCAGCCAAGAGGGGGTTCTGGTTACAGGGTTATTCGGCACAGATACGCAGTATTTT. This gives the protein CASSQEGVLVTGLFGTDTQYF.

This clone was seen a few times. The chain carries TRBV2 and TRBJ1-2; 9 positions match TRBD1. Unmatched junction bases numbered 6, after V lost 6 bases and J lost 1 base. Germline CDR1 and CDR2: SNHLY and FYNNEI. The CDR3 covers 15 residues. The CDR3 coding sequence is TGTGCCAGCAGGGCCCCGGGACAGGGTAACTATGGCTACACCTTC. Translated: CASRAPGQGNYGYTF.

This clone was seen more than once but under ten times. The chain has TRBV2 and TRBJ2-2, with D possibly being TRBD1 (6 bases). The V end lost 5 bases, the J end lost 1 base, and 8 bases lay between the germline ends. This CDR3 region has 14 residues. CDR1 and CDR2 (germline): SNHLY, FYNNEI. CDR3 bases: TGTGCCAGCAGTATGGGACAGAACACCGGGGAGCTGTTTTTT. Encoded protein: CASSMGQNTGELFF.